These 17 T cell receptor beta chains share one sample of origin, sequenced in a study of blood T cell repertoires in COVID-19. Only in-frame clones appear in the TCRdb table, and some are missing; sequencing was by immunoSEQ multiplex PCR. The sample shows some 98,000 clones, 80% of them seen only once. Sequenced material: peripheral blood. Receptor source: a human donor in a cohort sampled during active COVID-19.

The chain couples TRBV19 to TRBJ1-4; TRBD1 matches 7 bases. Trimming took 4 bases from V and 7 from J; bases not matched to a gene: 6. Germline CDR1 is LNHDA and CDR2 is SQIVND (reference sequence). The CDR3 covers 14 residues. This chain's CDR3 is CASSTRGRGEKLFF. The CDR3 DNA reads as TGTGCCAGTAGTACGAGGGGGCGCGGTGAAAAACTGTTTTTT. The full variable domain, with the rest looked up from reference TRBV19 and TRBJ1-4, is DGGITQSPKYLFRKEGQNVTLSCEQNLNHDAMYWYRQDPGQGLRLIYYSQIVNDFQKGDIAEGYSVSREKKESFPLTVTSAQKNPTAFYLCASSTRGRGEKLFFGSGTQLSVL.

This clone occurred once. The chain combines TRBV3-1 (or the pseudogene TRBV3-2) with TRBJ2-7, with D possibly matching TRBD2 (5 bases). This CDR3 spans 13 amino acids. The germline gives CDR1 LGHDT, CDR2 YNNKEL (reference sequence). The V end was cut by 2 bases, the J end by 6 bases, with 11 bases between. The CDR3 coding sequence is TGTGCCAGCAGCCAATACAAGCGGCGCGAGCAGTACTTC. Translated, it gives CASSQYKRREQYF.

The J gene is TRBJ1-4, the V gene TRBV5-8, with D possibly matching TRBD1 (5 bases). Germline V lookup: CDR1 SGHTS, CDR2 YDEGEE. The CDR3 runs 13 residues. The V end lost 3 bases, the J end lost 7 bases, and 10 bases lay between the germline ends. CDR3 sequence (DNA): TGTGCCAGCAGCTCGGCCAGGGTTGAAAAACTGTTTTTT. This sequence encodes CASSSARVEKLFF.

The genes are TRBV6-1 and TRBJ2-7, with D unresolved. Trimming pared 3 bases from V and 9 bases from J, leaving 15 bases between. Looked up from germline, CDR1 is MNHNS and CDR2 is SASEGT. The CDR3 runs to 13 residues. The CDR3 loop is CASSDPPPQRQYF. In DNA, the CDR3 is TGTGCCAGCAGTGATCCCCCCCCGCAGCGGCAGTACTTC.

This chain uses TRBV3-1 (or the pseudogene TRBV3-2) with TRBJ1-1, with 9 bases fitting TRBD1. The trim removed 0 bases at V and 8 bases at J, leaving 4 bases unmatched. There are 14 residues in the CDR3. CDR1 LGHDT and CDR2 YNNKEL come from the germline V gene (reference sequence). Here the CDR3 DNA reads TGTGCCAGCAGCCAAGAAGGACAGGGGAGGGAAGCTTTCTTT. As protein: CASSQEGQGREAFF.

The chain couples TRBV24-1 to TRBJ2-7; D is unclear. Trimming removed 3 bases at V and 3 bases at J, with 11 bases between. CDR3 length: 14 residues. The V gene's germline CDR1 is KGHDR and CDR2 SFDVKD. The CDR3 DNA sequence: TGTGCCACCAGTGATCCTTCCCTTAACTACGAGCAGTACTTC. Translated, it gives CATSDPSLNYEQYF.

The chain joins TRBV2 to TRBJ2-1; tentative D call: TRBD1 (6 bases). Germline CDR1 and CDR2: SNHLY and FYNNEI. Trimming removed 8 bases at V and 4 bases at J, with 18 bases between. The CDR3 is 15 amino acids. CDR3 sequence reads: CASVRQVGAYNEQFF. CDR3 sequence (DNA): TGTGCCAGCGTCCGACAGGTGGGAGCGTACAATGAGCAGTTCTTC.

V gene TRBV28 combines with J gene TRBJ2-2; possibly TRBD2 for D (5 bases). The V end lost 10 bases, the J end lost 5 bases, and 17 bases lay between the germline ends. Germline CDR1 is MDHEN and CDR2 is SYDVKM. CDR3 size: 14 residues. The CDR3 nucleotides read TGTGCCATCCGCCGGCGGGCCGGGACCGGGGAGCTGTTTTTT. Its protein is CAIRRRAGTGELFF.

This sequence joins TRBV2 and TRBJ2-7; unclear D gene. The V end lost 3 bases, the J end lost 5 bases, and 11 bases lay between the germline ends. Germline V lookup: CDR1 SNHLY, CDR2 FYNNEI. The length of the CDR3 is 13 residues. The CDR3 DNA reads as TGTGCCAGCAGTGACCCCCTAGGCGACGAGCAGTACTTC. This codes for CASSDPLGDEQYF.

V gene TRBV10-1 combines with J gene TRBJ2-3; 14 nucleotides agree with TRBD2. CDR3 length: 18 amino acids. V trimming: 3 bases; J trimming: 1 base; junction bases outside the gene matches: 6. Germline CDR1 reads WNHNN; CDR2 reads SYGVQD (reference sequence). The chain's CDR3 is CASSEGTSGSLGTDTQYF. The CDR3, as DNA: TGCGCCAGCAGTGAAGGGACTAGCGGGAGTTTGGGCACAGATACGCAGTATTTT.

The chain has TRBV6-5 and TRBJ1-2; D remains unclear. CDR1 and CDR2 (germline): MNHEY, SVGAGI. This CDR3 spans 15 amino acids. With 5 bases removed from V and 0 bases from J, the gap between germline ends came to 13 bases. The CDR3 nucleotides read TGTGCCAGCAGTCCCTCTGGAGGAGCTAACTATGGCTACACCTTC. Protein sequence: CASSPSGGANYGYTF.

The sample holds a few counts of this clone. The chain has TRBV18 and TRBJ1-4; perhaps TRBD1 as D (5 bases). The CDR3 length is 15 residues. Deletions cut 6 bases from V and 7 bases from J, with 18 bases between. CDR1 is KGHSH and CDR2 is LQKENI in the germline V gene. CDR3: CASSETGREGEKLFF. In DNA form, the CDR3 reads TGTGCCAGCTCGGAGACGGGCAGGGAGGGTGAAAAACTGTTTTTT.

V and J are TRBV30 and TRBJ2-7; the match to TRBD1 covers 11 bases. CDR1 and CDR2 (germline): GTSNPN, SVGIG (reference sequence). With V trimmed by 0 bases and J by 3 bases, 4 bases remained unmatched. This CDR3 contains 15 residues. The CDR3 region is CAWSVVGTGGYEQYF. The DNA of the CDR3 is TGTGCCTGGAGTGTAGTAGGGACAGGGGGCTACGAGCAGTACTTC. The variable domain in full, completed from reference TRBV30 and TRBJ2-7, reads SQTIHQWPATLVQPVGSPLSLECTVEGTSNPNLYWYRQAAGRGLQLLFYSVGIGQISSEVPQNLSASRPQDRQFILSSKKLLLSDSGFYLCAWSVVGTGGYEQYFGPGTRLTVT.

In DNA form, the CDR3 reads TGTGCCAGCAGGGACGGACAGGGGATAAGCGGCTACACCTTC. Amino acid sequence: CASRDGQGISGYTF. This sequence joins TRBV6-5 and TRBJ1-2; the match to TRBD1 covers 9 bases. Looked up from germline, CDR1 is MNHEY and CDR2 is SVGAGI. With 6 bases clipped from V and 8 bases from J, the junction kept 10 bases outside the gene matches. This CDR3 has 14 residues.

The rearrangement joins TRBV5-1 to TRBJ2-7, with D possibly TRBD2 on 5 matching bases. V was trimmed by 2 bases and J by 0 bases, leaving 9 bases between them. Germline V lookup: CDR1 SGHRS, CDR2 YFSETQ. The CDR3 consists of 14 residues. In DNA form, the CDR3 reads TGCGCCAGCAGCTTAGAAGACTACTCCTACGAGCAGTACTTC. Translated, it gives CASSLEDYSYEQYF.

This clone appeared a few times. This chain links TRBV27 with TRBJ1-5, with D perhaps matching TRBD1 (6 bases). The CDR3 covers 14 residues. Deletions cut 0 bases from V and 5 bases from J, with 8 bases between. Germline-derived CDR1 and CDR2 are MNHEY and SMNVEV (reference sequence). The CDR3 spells CASSLSAGDQPQHF. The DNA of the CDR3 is TGTGCCAGCAGTTTATCGGCAGGGGATCAGCCCCAGCATTTT.

CDR3 in DNA: TGTGCCAGCAGCTACAGGGGAAATTATGAAAAACTGTTTTTT. Amino acid sequence: CASSYRGNYEKLFF. The chain combines TRBV6-5 with TRBJ1-4, with 7 bases that match TRBD1. There are 14 residues in the CDR3. V lost 6 bases, J lost 6 bases, and 7 bases stayed unmatched. CDR1 and CDR2 (germline): MNHEY, SVGAGI.